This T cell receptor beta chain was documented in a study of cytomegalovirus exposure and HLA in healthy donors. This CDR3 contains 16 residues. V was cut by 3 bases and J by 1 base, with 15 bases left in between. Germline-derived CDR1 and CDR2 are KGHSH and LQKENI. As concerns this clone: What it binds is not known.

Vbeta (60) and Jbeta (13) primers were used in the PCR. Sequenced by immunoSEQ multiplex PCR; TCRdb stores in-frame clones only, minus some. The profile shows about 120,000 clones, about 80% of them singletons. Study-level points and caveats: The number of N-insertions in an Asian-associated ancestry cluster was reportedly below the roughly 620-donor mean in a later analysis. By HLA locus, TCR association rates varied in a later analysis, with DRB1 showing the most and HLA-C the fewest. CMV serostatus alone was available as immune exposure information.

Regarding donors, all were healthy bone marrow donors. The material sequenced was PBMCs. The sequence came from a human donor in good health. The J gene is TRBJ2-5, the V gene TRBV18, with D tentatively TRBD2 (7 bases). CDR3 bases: TGTGCCAGCTCACCGAGAGGGGGGGGATCCCAAGAGACCCAGTACTTC. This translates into CASSPRGGGSQETQYF. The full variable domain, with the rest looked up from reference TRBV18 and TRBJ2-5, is NAGVMQNPRHLVRRRGQEARLRCSPMKGHSHVYWYRQLPEEGLKFMVYLQKENIIDESGMPKERFSAEFPKEGPSILRIQQVVRGDSAAYFCASSPRGGGSQETQYFGPGTRLLVL.